A selection of T cell receptor beta chains follows, all from one sample in a study of T cells after yellow fever vaccination. A single record per CDR3 protein comes from TCRdb applying MiXCR to the 5' RACE reads. Found here are fewer than 450,000 distinct CDR3 sequences, approximately 8% of them singletons; the top ten hold 17%. The sample in question was PBMCs, obtained about 41 days after the first yellow fever vaccination. These receptors were collected from a man aged 18 to 29 who received the YFV17D yellow fever vaccine. The CDR3 runs from the conserved cysteine through the conserved F or W. D genes are given only for firm matches. A clone size is listed for some rows: how often the clone was seen (once, few, many), or a class if it is expanded.

NA	TRBV6-1	NA	TRBJ1-2	CASTETVKDLYGYTF	TGTGCCAGCACCGAGACAGTAAAGGACCTCTATGGCTACACCTTC
NA	TRBV19	many	TRBJ2-1	CATLSFGAYNEQFF	TGTGCCACCCTATCTTTCGGTGCCTACAATGAGCAGTTCTTC
TRBD1	TRBV7-2	few	TRBJ2-3	CASSALTGVDTQYF	TGTGCCAGCAGCGCCCTGACAGGGGTGGATACGCAGTATTTT
TRBD1	TRBV5-4	once	TRBJ2-5	CASSPRDRDVGETQYF	TGTGCCAGCAGCCCAAGGGACAGGGATGTCGGAGAGACCCAGTACTTC
TRBD1	TRBV7-8	few	TRBJ1-1	CASSVRTGGTEAFF	TGTGCCAGCAGCGTGAGGACAGGGGGAACTGAAGCTTTCTTT
TRBD1	TRBV19	few	TRBJ1-5	CASSIDQGGARAQHF	TGTGCCAGTAGTATAGATCAAGGGGGCGCCAGGGCCCAGCATTTT
NA	TRBV7-9	NA	TRBJ2-1	CASSFGARINEQFF	TGTGCCAGCAGCTTCGGGGCTCGCATCAATGAGCAGTTCTTC
NA	TRBV20-1	many	TRBJ2-2	CSADIVNTGELFF	TGCAGTGCCGACATCGTGAACACCGGGGAGCTGTTTTTT
TRBD2	TRBV28	NA	TRBJ2-6	CASSPTAGESGANVLTF	TGTGCCAGCAGTCCTACGGCGGGGGAGTCCGGGGCCAACGTCCTGACTTTC
NA	TRBV5-4	NA	TRBJ2-3	CASSLSRGDTDTQYF	TGTGCCAGCAGCTTAAGTCGGGGCGACACAGATACGCAGTATTTT
NA	TRBV29-1	NA	TRBJ1-1	CSVNRVSGTEAFF	TGCAGCGTAAACAGGGTTTCGGGCACTGAAGCTTTCTTT
NA	TRBV25-1	NA	TRBJ1-4	CASSEGGGGPEKLFF	TGTGCCAGCAGTGAAGGGGGCGGAGGACCTGAAAAACTGTTTTTT
TRBD1	TRBV30	few	TRBJ1-2	CAWSRVRQGHGYTF	TGTGCCTGGAGTAGGGTTCGACAGGGCCATGGCTACACCTTC
TRBD1	TRBV6-1	NA	TRBJ2-1	CATDRGGGNEQFF	TGTGCCACGGACAGGGGGGGGGGCAATGAGCAGTTCTTC
TRBD2	TRBV10-3	NA	TRBJ2-3	CAIGDWGGVTDTQYF	TGTGCCATCGGCGATTGGGGGGGTGTCACAGATACGCAGTATTTT
NA	TRBV27	few	TRBJ2-7	CASSRTGKGISYEQYF	TGTGCCAGCAGCCGTACAGGGAAAGGAATCTCCTACGAGCAGTACTTC
NA	TRBV5-4	few	TRBJ1-1	CASSLPGGGSNTEAFF	TGTGCCAGCAGCTTGCCCGGGGGCGGTTCGAACACTGAAGCTTTCTTT
TRBD1	TRBV6-2/TRBV6-3	few	TRBJ1-6	CASSFLTGRRDAPLHF	TGTGCCAGCAGTTTCTTGACAGGGAGGCGAGACGCACCCCTCCACTTT
NA	TRBV5-1	few	TRBJ1-2	CASSLAPWENYGYTF	TGCGCCAGCAGCTTGGCCCCTTGGGAGAACTATGGCTACACCTTC
TRBD1	TRBV5-1	few	TRBJ1-1	CASTPGQGSSLAFF	TGCGCCAGCACTCCGGGACAGGGTTCTTCTCTGGCTTTCTTT
NA	TRBV20-1	NA	TRBJ2-5	CSARTAQLQETQYF	TGCAGTGCTAGAACGGCACAGCTACAAGAGACCCAGTACTTC
NA	TRBV7-2	NA	TRBJ2-4	CASSPTLLAKNIQYF	TGTGCCAGCAGCCCAACTCTACTAGCCAAAAACATTCAGTACTTC
TRBD1	TRBV5-5	many	TRBJ2-1	CASSFSWDRGDEQFF	TGTGCCAGCAGCTTCAGTTGGGACAGGGGCGATGAGCAGTTCTTC
TRBD1	TRBV29-1	NA	TRBJ2-5	CSVEEATGSQETQYF	TGCAGCGTTGAAGAGGCGACAGGGAGCCAAGAGACCCAGTACTTC
NA	TRBV7-2	NA	TRBJ1-6	CASSLVEEGLLHF	TGTGCCAGCAGCTTAGTGGAGGAGGGGCTCCTCCACTTT
NA	TRBV6-5	NA	TRBJ1-1	CASSYPPTNTEAFF	TGTGCCAGCAGTTACCCCCCAACGAACACTGAAGCTTTCTTT
NA	TRBV7-9	many	TRBJ1-5	CASSFRDNQPQHF	TGTGCCAGCAGCTTTCGGGATAATCAACCCCAGCATTTT
TRBD2	TRBV5-8	few	TRBJ2-3	CASSHRLAGVTDTQYF	TGTGCCAGCAGCCATAGACTAGCGGGAGTCACAGATACGCAGTATTTT
NA	TRBV3-1	many	TRBJ1-2	CASSQGESGYTF	TGTGCCAGCAGCCAGGGTGAGAGCGGCTACACCTTC
TRBD1	TRBV6-5	NA	TRBJ1-1	CASSFSTGVTEAFF	TGTGCCAGCAGTTTCTCGACAGGGGTCACTGAAGCTTTCTTT
NA	TRBV4-1	many	TRBJ1-2	CASSQAAGGPWNYGYTF	TGCGCCAGCAGCCAAGCAGCGGGAGGACCTTGGAACTATGGCTACACCTTC
NA	TRBV4-3	NA	TRBJ2-5	CASSQEWQGGEETQYF	TGCGCCAGCAGCCAAGAATGGCAGGGGGGAGAAGAGACCCAGTACTTC
NA	TRBV11-2	NA	TRBJ2-2	CASSLFNWVALNTGELFF	TGTGCCAGCAGCCTATTTAATTGGGTAGCCCTGAACACCGGGGAGCTGTTTTTT
NA	TRBV5-6	few	TRBJ1-5	CASSLWTSQPQHF	TGTGCCAGCAGCTTATGGACCTCTCAGCCCCAGCATTTT
NA	TRBV5-8	NA	TRBJ1-5	CASSFEGFSNQPQHF	TGTGCCAGCAGCTTTGAGGGATTTAGCAATCAGCCCCAGCATTTT
NA	TRBV12-3/TRBV12-4	NA	TRBJ1-3	CASSPWVSGNTIYF	TGTGCCAGCAGTCCTTGGGTCTCTGGAAACACCATATATTTT
NA	TRBV19	few	TRBJ1-5	CASSIWGSNQPQHF	TGTGCCAGTAGTATCTGGGGTAGCAATCAGCCCCAGCATTTT
TRBD2	TRBV9	few	TRBJ2-3	CASSPQAGSSTDTQYF	TGTGCCAGCAGCCCTCAAGCGGGGTCTAGCACAGATACGCAGTATTTT
NA	TRBV29-1	few	TRBJ2-3	CSVVDFGTDTQYF	TGCAGCGTTGTGGACTTCGGCACAGATACGCAGTATTTT
NA	TRBV7-2	few	TRBJ2-7	CASSSSYSVSKYF	TGTGCCAGCAGCTCGTCCTATTCCGTAAGCAAGTACTTC
NA	TRBV3-1	NA	TRBJ2-1	CASSQDTRTEQFF	TGTGCCAGCAGCCAAGATACACGGACTGAGCAGTTCTTC
TRBD1	TRBV5-1	few	TRBJ1-1	CASSLALTGWGAEAFF	TGCGCCAGCAGCTTGGCCCTGACAGGGTGGGGGGCTGAAGCTTTCTTT
TRBD2	TRBV7-9	few	TRBJ2-1	CASSISGGSEQFF	TGTGCCAGCAGCATTAGCGGGGGTAGTGAGCAGTTCTTC
TRBD1	TRBV7-2	few	TRBJ1-1	CASSYTRQGARAFF	TGTGCCAGCAGCTACACCCGACAGGGGGCGAGGGCTTTCTTT
TRBD1	TRBV7-3	NA	TRBJ2-2	CASSLTGGFGELFF	TGTGCCAGCAGCTTAACAGGGGGCTTCGGGGAGCTGTTTTTT
TRBD1	TRBV28	few	TRBJ1-6	CASTFPDRGNSPLHF	TGTGCCAGCACCTTCCCGGACAGGGGTAATTCACCCCTCCACTTT
NA	TRBV29-1	many	TRBJ2-3	CSVSGDSTDTQYF	TGCAGCGTGTCCGGGGATAGCACAGATACGCAGTATTTT
NA	TRBV24-1	NA	TRBJ1-1	CATSDTTENTEAFF	TGTGCCACCAGTGATACTACAGAGAACACTGAAGCTTTCTTT
TRBD1	TRBV20-1	NA	TRBJ1-1	CSAPRGVNTEAFF	TGCAGTGCGCCCAGGGGGGTGAACACTGAAGCTTTCTTT
NA	TRBV28	NA	TRBJ2-3	CASSSGSVTDTQYF	TGTGCCAGCAGCTCTGGTAGTGTAACAGATACGCAGTATTTT
TRBD2	TRBV20-1	once	TRBJ2-7	CSASLTSGASYEQYF	TGCAGTGCGAGCCTGACTAGCGGGGCCTCCTACGAGCAGTACTTC
NA	TRBV7-2	NA	TRBJ2-1	CASSPGDLNEQFF	TGTGCCAGCAGCCCCGGGGACCTCAATGAGCAGTTCTTC
NA	TRBV5-1	many	TRBJ1-5	CASSSDTDQPQHF	TGCGCCAGCAGCTCCGACACCGATCAGCCCCAGCATTTT
NA	TRBV7-6	NA	TRBJ2-2	CASSFLGDQVGELFF	TGTGCCAGCAGCTTTCTCGGGGATCAGGTCGGGGAGCTGTTTTTT
NA	TRBV6-5	few	TRBJ2-5	CASSYGGTRGETQYF	TGTGCCAGCAGTTACGGGGGGACACGGGGGGAGACCCAGTACTTC
NA	TRBV7-2	many	TRBJ2-3	CASSLELKETQYF	TGTGCCAGCAGCTTAGAACTTAAAGAAACGCAGTATTTT